The present TCR beta chain was sequenced within a study of shared clonotypes between healthy human individuals. V lost 2 bases to trimming and J lost 4 bases, with 14 bases between them. CDR1 and CDR2 (germline): MNHNY, SVGAGI (reference sequence). This CDR3 has 15 residues. Execution of the assay was at deep level. Here immunoSEQ multiplex PCR was the method, and the copy in TCRdb shows in-frame clones only, minus some. The data show 550,000 to 600,000 clones, roughly four fifths seen once. Sequencing was performed on PBMCs. The V gene is TRBV6-6, the J gene TRBJ1-2; TRBD1 might be the D (5 bases). This receptor was taken from a woman in her forties in good health. Some clones in this sample may be carry-over from other donors' samples. This CDR3 reads CASSYDLRGTYGYTF. The CDR3, as DNA: TGTGCCAGCAGTTACGATCTACGGGGGACCTATGGCTACACCTTC.